These T cell receptor beta chains were read from a single sample in a study of blood T cell repertoires in COVID-19. Sequenced by immunoSEQ multiplex PCR; TCRdb stores in-frame clones only, minus some. The sample has a few hundred thousand clones, roughly 89% seen once. Sequenced input: PBMCs or T cells enriched from blood (not recorded which). Receptors originate from a woman aged 50 to 65 who had recovered from COVID-19. Each CDR3 is given with its conserved first and last residue. D genes are given only for firm matches. Clone sizes are given selectively: once, few, many, or a class where the clone is expanded.

v_call	clone_size	d_call	j_call	cdr3_nt	cdr3_aa
TRBV7-2	NA	NA	TRBJ2-5	TGTGCCAGCAGCTCGGACTCTATCGGGAGCCCGGAGACCCAGTACTTC	CASSSDSIGSPETQYF
TRBV7-2	NA	TRBD2	TRBJ2-1	TGTGCCAGCAGCCTAAGGACTAGCGGGGGCGCGGGTGAGCAGTTCTTC	CASSLRTSGGAGEQFF
TRBV5-6	NA	NA	TRBJ1-2	TGTGCCAGCAGCTTAAGACAGCCCTACGCGGGAAAAGGCTACACCTTC	CASSLRQPYAGKGYTF
TRBV3-1/TRBV3-2	NA	TRBD1	TRBJ1-6	TGTGCCAGCAGCCCCCGCCACCGACAGGGTGGTTTGTCACCCCTCCACTTT	CASSPRHRQGGLSPLHF
TRBV13	NA	TRBD2	TRBJ2-3	TGTGCCAGCAGCTCCTACCTAGCGGGGTTAGGCGAGTTTACAGATACGCAGTATTTT	CASSSYLAGLGEFTDTQYF
TRBV28	few	NA	TRBJ2-7	TGTGCCAGCAGTTCCCCGACCGGGGAGCAGTACTTC	CASSSPTGEQYF
TRBV4-1	NA	NA	TRBJ1-1	TGCGCCAGCAGCCAAGATCTCGGGGGTTTGAACACTGAAGCTTTCTTT	CASSQDLGGLNTEAFF
TRBV18	NA	TRBD1	TRBJ2-7	TGTGCCAGCTCACCACCGGGACAGGGATACGAGCAGTACTTC	CASSPPGQGYEQYF
TRBV5-1	NA	NA	TRBJ2-3	TGCGCCAGCAGCTTGGCCTCTGACACGAGCACAGATACGCAGTATTTT	CASSLASDTSTDTQYF
TRBV6-5	NA	TRBD1	TRBJ1-3	TGTGCCAGCAGTTACTATCAGGGGGCCGTGGACACCATATATTTT	CASSYYQGAVDTIYF
TRBV4-2	NA	TRBD1	TRBJ1-3	TGTGCCAGCAGCCAAGATCCTGGACAGGGGTCTGGAAACACCATATATTTT	CASSQDPGQGSGNTIYF
TRBV28	NA	NA	TRBJ2-6	TGTGCCAGCAGTTTTCTCTCTGGGGCCAACGTCCTGACTTTC	CASSFLSGANVLTF
TRBV14	NA	NA	TRBJ1-2	TGTGCCAGCAGCCAGGCGCCGGGCGGGCCTTATGGCTACACCTTC	CASSQAPGGPYGYTF
TRBV14	NA	TRBD2	TRBJ2-5	TGTGCCAGCAGCCAAGCGGACGGGGGGGCCTCCCAGTACTTC	CASSQADGGASQYF
TRBV11-1	NA	NA	TRBJ1-4	TGTGCCAGCAGCCCCCGTGCAACTAATGAAAAACTGTTTTTT	CASSPRATNEKLFF
TRBV18	NA	TRBD2	TRBJ2-1	TGTGCCAGCTCACCAGGCGTTAGCGGGGACCGAGGGAATGAGCAGTTCTTC	CASSPGVSGDRGNEQFF
TRBV20-1	NA	NA	TRBJ1-2	TGCAGTGCTAGGACAGGCTATGGCTACACCTTC	CSARTGYGYTF
TRBV7-6	few	NA	TRBJ2-5	TGTGCCAGCAGCTTAGTTTCTTCCCGTCCGGAGACCCAGTACTTC	CASSLVSSRPETQYF
TRBV7-2	NA	NA	TRBJ1-1	TGTGCCAGCAGCTTAACGCAGGGTTTGCTAGCTTTCTTT	CASSLTQGLLAFF
TRBV7-9	once	NA	TRBJ2-7	TGTGCCAGCAGCTTAGCGCTAGGTGGACAGAACGAGCAGTACTTC	CASSLALGGQNEQYF
TRBV19	NA	NA	TRBJ1-1	TGTGCCAGTACCTACATCGGGGGGGATGGAAACACTGAAGCTTTCTTT	CASTYIGGDGNTEAFF
TRBV19	NA	NA	TRBJ1-4	TGTGCCAGTAGTACCTCCGGGACAACGTATAATGAAAAACTGTTTTTT	CASSTSGTTYNEKLFF
TRBV5-4	NA	TRBD1	TRBJ1-1	TGTGCCAGCAGCTACCAGGGGGCGCGAACTGAAGCTTTCTTT	CASSYQGARTEAFF
TRBV30	NA	NA	TRBJ1-3	TGTGCCTCCGGAGGCGGGGGAACTGGAAACACCATATATTTT	CASGGGGTGNTIYF
TRBV10-3	NA	TRBD1	TRBJ2-2	TGTGCCATCAGTGCCCAGGGGGCGACGAACACCGGGGAGCTGTTTTTT	CAISAQGATNTGELFF
TRBV12-5	NA	NA	TRBJ1-1	TGTGCTAGTGGCCTCCGTTTGAACACTGAAGCTTTCTTT	CASGLRLNTEAFF
TRBV30	once	TRBD1	TRBJ1-5	TGTGCCTGGAGTCTTATCGACAGGGACAATCAGCCCCAGCATTTT	CAWSLIDRDNQPQHF
TRBV12-3/TRBV12-4	NA	NA	TRBJ2-7	TGTGCCAGCAGCCTGCAGGTCTACGAGCAGTACTTC	CASSLQVYEQYF
TRBV12-3/TRBV12-4	NA	NA	TRBJ1-2	TGTGCCAGCAGTTTAGCGTCCGGTTATGGCTACACCTTC	CASSLASGYGYTF
TRBV18	NA	NA	TRBJ1-1	TGTGCCAGCTCATATGGGGAGGAGGGTGAAGCTTTCTTT	CASSYGEEGEAFF
TRBV5-1	NA	NA	TRBJ1-3	TGCGCCAGCAGCTTGGAGCGGGTCGGGCTGGGATTCTCTGGAAACACCATATATTTT	CASSLERVGLGFSGNTIYF
TRBV7-3	NA	NA	TRBJ2-6	TGTGCCAGCAGTCAAACCGCGGGGGCCTCTGGGGCCAACGTCCTGACTTTC	CASSQTAGASGANVLTF
TRBV3-1/TRBV3-2	NA	NA	TRBJ1-5	TGTGCCAGCAGCCAGGGGCTCCCGGGTTATCAGCCCCAGCATTTT	CASSQGLPGYQPQHF
TRBV7-8	NA	NA	TRBJ1-2	TGTGCCAGCAGCCCCCGGGGGTGGCCGTCTATCTATGGCTACACCTTC	CASSPRGWPSIYGYTF
TRBV6-4	few	NA	TRBJ1-4	TGTGCCAGCAGTGACTCCGGCGGATTTAATGAAAAACTGTTTTTT	CASSDSGGFNEKLFF
TRBV9	NA	NA	TRBJ1-5	TGTGCCAGCAGCGTAGGGCAGGGTACCAATCAGCCCCAGCATTTT	CASSVGQGTNQPQHF
TRBV9	NA	TRBD1	TRBJ2-2	TGTGCCAGCAGCCACGACAGGGGCGGAACCGGGGAGCTGTTTTTT	CASSHDRGGTGELFF
TRBV7-9	NA	TRBD1	TRBJ1-5	TGTGCCAGCAGCTTAGCGGGGGGACAGGGCAATCAGCCCCAGCATTTT	CASSLAGGQGNQPQHF
TRBV15	once	NA	TRBJ2-7	TGTGCCACCAGCAGAGACCGGGACTCCAAACCCTACGAGCAGTACTTC	CATSRDRDSKPYEQYF
TRBV6-5	NA	TRBD1	TRBJ2-7	TGTGCCAGCACCCGCGGACAGGGCTACGAGCAGTACTTC	CASTRGQGYEQYF
TRBV27	NA	NA	TRBJ2-2	TGTGCCAGCACCTGGCAGACTAACACCGGGGAGCTGTTTTTT	CASTWQTNTGELFF
TRBV2	NA	NA	TRBJ1-2	TGTGCCAGCAGTTACAGCAATAACTATGGCTACACCTTC	CASSYSNNYGYTF
TRBV7-9	many	NA	TRBJ1-3	TGTGCCAGCAGCCAGGGGACGCTTGGAAACACCATATATTTT	CASSQGTLGNTIYF
TRBV18	NA	NA	TRBJ1-5	TGTGCCAGCTCACCATCACTCACTGATCAGCCCCAGCATTTT	CASSPSLTDQPQHF
TRBV7-9	NA	TRBD1	TRBJ2-1	TGTGCCAGCAGCCCGAGTACAGGGGCTGATGAGCAGTTCTTC	CASSPSTGADEQFF
TRBV5-1	NA	NA	TRBJ1-3	TGCGCCAGCAGCTTGGTCGGTGGAAACACCATATATTTT	CASSLVGGNTIYF
TRBV18	NA	TRBD1	TRBJ2-1	TGTGCCAGCTCACCTTACAGGGGGAATGAGCAGTTCTTC	CASSPYRGNEQFF
TRBV9	NA	TRBD2	TRBJ2-3	TGTGCCAGCAGCTCTGGGACTAGCGGGGGGGCCCGAGATACGCAGTATTTT	CASSSGTSGGARDTQYF
TRBV9	NA	NA	TRBJ1-2	TGTGCCAGCAGCGAAAGCGGTCGGGGAACTGGCTATGGCTACACCTTC	CASSESGRGTGYGYTF
TRBV5-1	few	TRBD1	TRBJ2-2	TGCGCCAGCACCGGACAGGCACGCACCGGGGAGCTGTTTTTT	CASTGQARTGELFF
TRBV5-1	NA	NA	TRBJ2-3	TGCGCCAGCAGCTTCGAGGTGCTGCGGGTGGAGCAGTATTTT	CASSFEVLRVEQYF
TRBV12-5	NA	TRBD1	TRBJ1-5	TGTGCTAGTGGTTTGGGGGACAGTAGCAATCAGCCCCAGCATTTT	CASGLGDSSNQPQHF
TRBV7-9	NA	TRBD2	TRBJ2-5	TGTGCCAGCAGCTCCACTACAGCCGGGGGGGGAGAGACCCAGTACTTC	CASSSTTAGGGETQYF
TRBV7-9	NA	TRBD1	TRBJ2-3	TGTGCCAGCAGCTTGGATTGGGACAGGGAAGCAGATACGCAGTATTTT	CASSLDWDREADTQYF
TRBV19	NA	NA	TRBJ1-6	TGTGCCAGTAGTTCCTTCTTCTCGTCAGGGCCCGTACCCCTCCACTTT	CASSSFFSSGPVPLHF